These T cell receptor beta chains were read from a single sample in a study of shared clonotypes between healthy human individuals. TCRdb's table, derived via immunoSEQ multiplex PCR, lists solely in-frame clones and lacks some. The sample records 2 million to 2.5 million clones, 85% to 95% being singletons. The sequenced sample was naive CD8+ T cells from PBMCs. The receptors shown here come from a man aged 18 to 30 in good health. Some clones in this sample may be carry-over from other donors' samples. Each CDR3 is given without its conserved first and last residue.

V	J	CDR3
TRBV2	TRBJ2-7	ASAGPLYEQY
TRBV28	TRBJ2-7	ASSSGTRNTEIGEQY
TRBV27	TRBJ2-7	ATFSGKSSYEQY
TRBV13	TRBJ2-7	ASSSPGRGLYEQY
TRBV29-1	TRBJ2-2	SVQRGLKNTGELF
TRBV4-3	TRBJ2-1	ASSAARGSYNEQF
TRBV6-4	TRBJ2-1	ASSEAGTNEQF
TRBV25-1	TRBJ1-2	ASSDSTYGYT
TRBV27	TRBJ2-7	ASSLSGRASGSYEQY
TRBV7-3	TRBJ1-4	ASSLEDRERCEKLF
TRBV5-1	TRBJ2-3	ASSWMDRSTDTQY
TRBV4-2	TRBJ2-7	ASSLDGEVYEQY
TRBV30	TRBJ2-7	AVVPFNSYEQY
TRBV19	TRBJ2-1	ASSSPGSYNEQF
TRBV9	TRBJ1-3	ASSVGVTGEDGNTIY
TRBV27	TRBJ2-1	ASSLLPGAISNEQF
TRBV28	TRBJ2-1	ASSPYTSGRQDEQF
TRBV10-2	TRBJ2-7	ASSGSLLLYEQY
TRBV9	TRBJ2-7	ASSGQSYEQY
TRBV5-6	TRBJ1-5	ASSYNNQPQH
TRBV7-8	TRBJ2-7	ASSLTGPSSYEQY
TRBV10-2	TRBJ2-7	ASSERTGGSYEQY
TRBV6-5	TRBJ2-7	ASSLDGTYEQY
TRBV12-2	TRBJ1-5	ASRLHRGPAQPQH
TRBV18	TRBJ2-2	ASSPAGPNTGELF
TRBV5-6	TRBJ2-1	ASSPGLADYNEQF
TRBV29-1	TRBJ1-2	SVEDYGGGRRSDGYT
TRBV20-1	TRBJ1-2	SARDPHGYT
TRBV29-1	-	SVAGGRTYEQY
TRBV9	TRBJ1-2	ASSVSGTYGYT
TRBV5-1	TRBJ2-7	ASSLGVSSYEQY
TRBV21-1	TRBJ2-5	ASSKERLVQETQY
TRBV19	TRBJ1-1	ASSIGREGVNTEAF
TRBV29-1	TRBJ2-6	SVLTAADWTPSGANVLT
TRBV4-3	TRBJ2-2	ASSQGRTGELF
TRBV6-5	-	ASSYSDSDSYEQY
TRBV6-5	TRBJ1-3	ASRPDRGRVDTIY
TRBV4-2	TRBJ2-5	ASSQIGRVQETQY
TRBV27	TRBJ2-1	ASSSSIPGGGSTDGGPYNEQF
TRBV19	TRBJ1-1	ASSIDPTYLNTEAF
TRBV2	TRBJ2-7	ASRTGTGDYEQY
TRBV6-5	TRBJ1-5	ASSYDGGQPQH
TRBV4-1	TRBJ2-7	ASSQVEREGHGEQY
TRBV9	TRBJ1-3	ASSTGSGNTIY
TRBV5-4	TRBJ1-1	ASSSETGIASEAF
TRBV27	TRBJ2-5	ASSLLAYQETQY
TRBV30	TRBJ2-7	APSFNEQY
TRBV7-9	TRBJ2-7	ASSPSQGASSYEQY
TRBV7-3	TRBJ2-1	ASRSTGTSGNEQF
TRBV27	TRBJ1-2	ASSFLGQAYGYT
TRBV28	TRBJ2-1	ASSLIDYNEQF
TRBV10-3	TRBJ2-7	ALTWDSYYEQY
TRBV7-2	TRBJ2-7	ASSLGGSRYEQY
TRBV19	TRBJ2-3	ASSQMNPGTDTQY
TRBV28	TRBJ1-2	ASRRDLNYGYT
TRBV4-1	TRBJ2-1	ASSPGLAYNEQF
TRBV29-1	TRBJ2-7	SVAGRAEQY
TRBV30	-	AWETGGASYEQY
TRBV7-9	TRBJ1-5	ASSSSRQGNQPQH
TRBV7-9	TRBJ1-1	ASSPAGDRGPGAF